This TCR beta chain was captured in a study of blood T cell repertoires in COVID-19. Study in general: Samples taken during acute and convalescent COVID-19 were collected in the United States, Italy and Spain.

Assay used: immunoSEQ multiplex PCR; TCRdb lists only in-frame clones, some missing. The table shows some 200,000 clones, with around 84% occurring only once. The CDR3 covers 13 residues. V was clipped by 6 bases and J by 9 bases; unmatched bases: 8. Germline V gives CDR1 SQVTM, CDR2 ANQGSEA. The sample comprised peripheral blood. This chain uses TRBV29-1 with TRBJ2-1, with 10 bases aligning to TRBD2. The receptor's source is an elderly woman with COVID-19, enrolled during active disease. The CDR3 protein is CSVRAGGPSEQFF. CDR3 bases: TGCAGCGTACGAGCGGGGGGGCCGAGTGAGCAGTTCTTC.